A single sample is the source of the 8 T cell receptor beta chains below, sequenced in a study of blood T cell repertoires in COVID-19. This table comes from immunoSEQ multiplex PCR, and its TCRdb copy is limited to in-frame clones, with some not included. The top ten hold around 3.2% of the sample, which has 70,000 or so clones, 65% to 90% seen once. Sequencing used peripheral blood. The receptors come from an elderly man with acute or convalescent COVID-19.

The chain uses TRBV10-3 and TRBJ1-1, with D uncertain. CDR1 and CDR2 (germline): ENHRY, SYGVKD. V lost 2 bases and J 0 bases, leaving 7 bases between the germline ends. The CDR3 sequence is 14 residues long. CDR3 protein: CAISEAGMNTEAFF. The CDR3 region has the DNA TGTGCCATCAGTGAGGCAGGCATGAACACTGAAGCTTTCTTT.

Only one count was recorded for this clone. V gene TRBV6-6 combines with J gene TRBJ1-3, with D hard to call. The CDR3 has 16 residues. CDR1 and CDR2 (germline): MNHNY, SVGAGI (reference sequence). Trimming cost V 7 bases and J 0 bases, with 16 bases left between them. The CDR3, as DNA: TGTGCCAGCACCCAGCCGACAATGAGCTCTGGAAACACCATATATTTT. Protein product: CASTQPTMSSGNTIYF.

The chain combines TRBV11-2 with TRBJ1-4; 9 bases are a match to TRBD1. The V gene end was trimmed by 7 bases and the J gene end by 7 bases; junction bases not matched to a gene: 7. CDR3 size: 14 residues. Germline assignment: CDR1 SGHAT and CDR2 FQNNGV. CDR3 region: CASIPGQGTEKLFF. CDR3 bases: TGTGCCAGCATCCCGGGACAGGGAACTGAAAAACTGTTTTTT.

V is TRBV9 and J is TRBJ1-2, with D uncertain. Trimming took off 1 base at V and 0 bases at J, with 10 bases between the two ends. Germline CDR1 and CDR2: SGDLS and YYNGEE. The CDR3 consists of 15 residues. The DNA for the CDR3 is TGTGCCAGCAGCGTAACTCCCAGGTCTAACTATGGCTACACCTTC. Protein sequence: CASSVTPRSNYGYTF.

This clone was recorded only once. The rearrangement uses TRBV18 and TRBJ2-7; 9 bases align to TRBD1. CDR3 size: 13 residues. With V trimmed by 6 bases and J by 12 bases, 12 bases remained unmatched. Germline CDR1 and CDR2: KGHSH and LQKENI. The CDR3, as DNA: TGTGCCAGCTCTCCGGGACAGGGTGGGGAACCGTACTTC. Amino acid sequence: CASSPGQGGEPYF. The variable domain in full, with the rest retrieved from reference TRBV18 and TRBJ2-7, is NAGVMQNPRHLVRRRGQEARLRCSPMKGHSHVYWYRQLPEEGLKFMVYLQKENIIDESGMPKERFSAEFPKEGPSILRIQQVVRGDSAAYFCASSPGQGGEPYFGPGTRLTVT.

The genes are TRBV18 and TRBJ2-3; D not resolved. The CDR3 has 16 amino acids. The germline gives CDR1 KGHSH, CDR2 LQKENI. The V end was cut by 4 bases, the J end by 0 bases, with 14 bases between. The CDR3 sequence: CASSQNSPPSTDTQYF. CDR3 bases: TGTGCCAGCTCACAGAACAGTCCCCCTAGCACAGATACGCAGTATTTT.

This sequence joins TRBV6-6 and TRBJ2-7, with no clear D. The V and J ends lost 5 bases and 0 bases respectively, with 11 bases between them. Germline CDR1 and CDR2: MNHNY and SVGAGI (reference sequence). CDR3 length: 14 amino acids. Here the CDR3 reads CASSPGGSSYEQYF. In nucleotides, the CDR3 is TGTGCCAGCAGTCCTGGTGGCAGCTCCTACGAGCAGTACTTC.

J is TRBJ1-1 and V is TRBV18; TRBD1 matches 12 bases. Unmatched junction bases numbered 4, after V lost 5 bases and J lost 0 bases. Germline CDR1 reads KGHSH; CDR2 reads LQKENI. This CDR3 is built from 16 residues. The CDR3 DNA sequence: TGTGCCAGCTCATCCGGGACAGGGGGCGTGAACACTGAAGCTTTCTTT. This gives the protein CASSSGTGGVNTEAFF.